Below, 19 T cell receptor beta chains from the same sample are listed, as sequenced in a study of T cell changes during pregnancy in multiple sclerosis. Clones were sequenced by immunoSEQ multiplex PCR, and TCRdb holds only the in-frame ones, with some missing. The sample consists of more than 45,000 clones, 85% to 95% of them appearing once. Sequenced material: CD8+ T cells from peripheral blood mononuclear cells, taken in the second trimester of pregnancy. These receptors came from a female donor with multiple sclerosis, enrolled in a pregnancy study.

The V gene is TRBV6-1, the J gene TRBJ2-1, with TRBD2 matching over 7 bases. V shed 2 bases, J shed 10 bases, and the junction held 8 bases outside the gene matches. Per germline, CDR1 MNHNS and CDR2 SASEGT. The CDR3 runs to 14 residues. CDR3 nucleotide sequence: TGTGCCAGCAGTGAATGGGGCGGGAGCGGGGAGCAGTTCTTC. Translated, it gives CASSEWGGSGEQFF.

This clone appeared once. This chain joins TRBV7-9 and TRBJ2-3; 7 positions match TRBD1. In germline, CDR1 is SEHNR, CDR2 FQNEAQ (reference sequence). This CDR3 is 15 amino acids long. The J segment lost 0 bases and the V segment lost 3 bases, leaving 3 bases of the junction unmatched. The DNA for the CDR3 is TGTGCCAGCAGCTTCGGGACAGCAAGCACAGATACGCAGTATTTT. Residues: CASSFGTASTDTQYF.

V is TRBV7-9 and J is TRBJ1-2; 9 bases agree with TRBD1. CDR1 and CDR2 (germline): SEHNR, FQNEAQ (reference sequence). The trim removed 5 bases at V and 3 bases at J, leaving 4 bases unmatched. The CDR3 is made up of 14 amino acids. This chain's CDR3 is CASSMGQGYYGYTF. CDR3 coding DNA: TGTGCCAGCAGCATGGGACAGGGTTACTATGGCTACACCTTC.

V is TRBV7-9 and J is TRBJ2-7; no reliable D call. Trimming cost V 2 bases and J 0 bases, with 8 bases left between them. The CDR3 loop spans 14 amino acids. Germline V gives CDR1 SEHNR, CDR2 FQNEAQ (reference sequence). The CDR3 DNA is TGTGCCAGCAGCTTAAATGACAACTCCTACGAGCAGTACTTC. Translating it yields CASSLNDNSYEQYF.

V usage is TRBV2 and J usage is TRBJ1-1; tentatively, D is TRBD1 (6 bases). The CDR3 contains 10 residues. In germline, CDR1 is SNHLY, CDR2 FYNNEI. Trimming shortened V by 9 bases and J by 11 bases, and 13 bases separated the two germline ends. The CDR3: CASRGSGAFF. CDR3 coding DNA: TGTGCCAGTAGGGGGTCTGGGGCTTTCTTT.

This clone has a single count. This chain joins TRBV7-9 and TRBJ2-5; D is possibly TRBD1 (5 bases). Trimming cost V 10 bases and J 0 bases, with 15 bases left between them. From germline, CDR1 is SEHNR and CDR2 FQNEAQ (reference sequence). This CDR3 spans 14 amino acids. The CDR3 DNA sequence: TGTGCCATCCAGGGCCGACAGAACCAAGAGACCCAGTACTTC. It encodes CAIQGRQNQETQYF.

The V and J genes are TRBV27 and TRBJ1-2; TRBD1 matches at 8 bases. After removal of 5 bases from V and 4 bases from J, the junction contained 6 bases not matched to a gene. Germline CDR1 reads MNHEY; CDR2 reads SMNVEV (reference sequence). This CDR3 is built from 14 residues. DNA for the CDR3: TGTGCCAGCAGTATGACAGGGGTTTTCTATGGCTACACCTTC. Encoded protein: CASSMTGVFYGYTF.

This chain connects TRBV15 to TRBJ2-5; 8 bases align to TRBD1. The CDR3 covers 15 residues. J lost 5 bases, V lost 0 bases, and 5 bases had no gene match. Germline-derived CDR1 and CDR2 are LNHNV and YYDKDF (reference sequence). CDR3 residues: CATSREDRVVETQYF. CDR3 bases: TGTGCCACCAGCAGAGAGGACAGGGTGGTGGAGACCCAGTACTTC. The full variable domain, rest sourced from reference TRBV15 and TRBJ2-5, is DAMVIQNPRYQVTQFGKPVTLSCSQTLNHNVMYWYQQKSSQAPKLLFHYYDKDFNNEADTPDNFQSRRPNTSFCFLDIRSPGLGDTAMYLCATSREDRVVETQYFGPGTRLLVL.

V usage is TRBV18 and J usage is TRBJ1-2; 8 bases agree with TRBD1. The V gene's germline CDR1 is KGHSH and CDR2 LQKENI. V shed 0 bases, J shed 3 bases, and the junction held 9 bases outside the gene matches. The CDR3 is made up of 17 amino acids. The CDR3 spells CASSPPTGAISDYGYTF. The DNA of the CDR3 is TGTGCCAGCTCACCACCGACAGGGGCAATAAGCGACTATGGCTACACCTTC.

V gene TRBV4-3 combines with J gene TRBJ2-7, with TRBD1 matching over 7 bases. CDR3 length: 14 amino acids. The ends lost 1 base at V and 0 bases at J; junction bases unmatched: 0. The germline gives CDR1 LGHNA, CDR2 YSLEER. The CDR3 bases are TGCGCCAGCAGCCAAGGGGACAGCTCCTACGAGCAGTACTTC. Its translation: CASSQGDSSYEQYF.

This chain uses TRBV2 with TRBJ2-7; 7 bases match TRBD1. The CDR3 length is 13 residues. Per germline, CDR1 SNHLY and CDR2 FYNNEI. With 8 bases clipped from V and 1 base from J, the junction kept 5 bases outside the gene matches. Written as DNA, the CDR3 is TGTGCCAGCGCTGACAGGGATTCCTACGAGCAGTACTTC. This codes for CASADRDSYEQYF.

The chain links TRBV4-2 to TRBJ2-7; a possible D gene is TRBD2 (6 bases). Germline V gene lookup returns CDR1 LGHNA and CDR2 YNFKEQ. V lost 2 bases and J lost 2, with 13 bases in between. The CDR3 has 15 residues. This CDR3 reads CASSQSGTGTYEQYF. CDR3 DNA sequence: TGTGCCAGCAGCCAATCCGGGACTGGTACCTACGAGCAGTACTTC.

The chain employs TRBV28 and TRBJ2-7, with 7 positions matching TRBD2. The V and J ends lost 7 bases and 4 bases, in that order; junction bases with no gene match: 10. Germline lookup yields CDR1 MDHEN and CDR2 SYDVKM. The CDR3 sequence is 14 residues long. This chain's CDR3 is CASNGEGERYEQYF. DNA for the CDR3: TGTGCCAGCAATGGGGAGGGTGAAAGGTACGAGCAGTACTTC.

The chain uses TRBV27 and TRBJ1-4, with TRBD1 identical over 7 bases. The junction had 12 bases not matched to a gene; V was cut back by 5 bases and J by 0 bases. CDR3 length equals 18 residues. CDR1 is MNHEY, CDR2 SMNVEV, per germline (reference sequence). The CDR3, as DNA: TGTGCCAGCAGTCCCTTTGGGACAGACCCTGCAACTAATGAAAAACTGTTTTTT. Translating it yields CASSPFGTDPATNEKLFF.

V gene TRBV21-1 combines with J gene TRBJ2-5; the table's D gene call, TRBD2, was not cross checked with the DNA. TRBV21-1 is assigned pseudogene status. The CDR3 extends over 16 amino acids. CDR3 nucleotides: TGTGCCAGCAGCCGGGGGACGAAGGGTTCTCGGGAGACCCAGTACTTC. It is translated as CASSRGTKGSRETQYF.

The chain combines TRBV30 with TRBJ2-7; the D gene is possibly TRBD1 (5 bases). CDR1 is GTSNPN, CDR2 SVGIG, per germline (reference sequence). This CDR3 spans 13 amino acids. Trimming removed 2 bases from V and 3 bases from J, with 11 bases in between. CDR3 loop: CAWSKDSLYEQYF. Written as DNA, the CDR3 is TGTGCCTGGAGTAAAGACAGTCTCTACGAGCAGTACTTC.

The chain carries TRBV5-4 and TRBJ2-7, with D possibly TRBD1 on 6 matching bases. Deletions cut 4 bases from V and 3 bases from J, with 11 bases between. Germline V CDR1 and CDR2: SGHNT, YYREEE (reference sequence). The CDR3 length is 13 residues. CDR3 region: CASSPTGDYEQYF. The CDR3, as DNA: TGTGCCAGCAGCCCGACAGGTGACTACGAGCAGTACTTC.

This chain links TRBV4-2 with TRBJ2-1, with TRBD2 matching over 16 bases. The length of the CDR3 is 19 residues. The germline gives CDR1 LGHNA, CDR2 YNFKEQ. The trim removed 4 bases at V and 2 bases at J, leaving 8 bases unmatched. CDR3 DNA: TGTGCCAGCAGCCCTCGTGGGACTAGCGGGAGGGGACCCTACAATGAGCAGTTCTTC. Translated: CASSPRGTSGRGPYNEQFF.

This chain joins TRBV30 and TRBJ2-7; TRBD2 agrees at 9 bases. V shed 2 bases, J shed 4 bases, and the junction held 9 bases outside the gene matches. The CDR3 totals 15 residues. The V gene's germline CDR1 is GTSNPN and CDR2 SVGIG (reference sequence). This chain's CDR3 is CAWSYGSGSGYEQYF. CDR3 in DNA: TGTGCCTGGAGTTACGGTAGCGGGAGTGGGTACGAGCAGTACTTC.